The present T cell receptor beta chain was sequenced within a study of cytomegalovirus exposure and HLA in healthy donors. Study-wide background: For the roughly 370 genotyped donors, 81% fell within the Caucasian-associated ancestry cluster. Whole-study results and caveats: For presence/absence analyses, sequencing depth was assumed to be roughly uniform across donors. Another analysis was done later, and it associated more than 15,000 TCR beta sequences with HLA alleles at 0.05 false discovery rate.

Amplification used 60 Vbeta primers and 13 Jbeta primers. The protocol was immunoSEQ multiplex PCR, while the TCRdb copy is restricted to in-frame clones and leaves out a portion. This table lists about 150,000 clones. In germline, CDR1 is MRHNA, CDR2 SNTAGT. This CDR3 spans 15 amino acids. In the case of this clone: Its specificity is unknown. One junction end disagrees with the germline gene, perhaps due to a read error.

The TCR originated in a man aged 30 to 39 in good health and CMV-seronegative. V is TRBV6-4 and J is TRBJ2-1, with 11 positions matching TRBD2. The source material was PBMCs. The CDR3 loop reads CASGEGTSGDNEQFF. Written as DNA, the CDR3 is TGTGCCAGCGGTGAGGGGACTAGCGGTGACAATGAGCAGTTCTTC.